The source of this TCR beta chain is a study of spatial heterogeneity in lung cancer. Time point reported: sample taken at primary tumor resection. Germline CDR1 reads LGHNA; CDR2 reads YSLEER. The CDR3 runs to 17 residues. V was clipped by 0 bases and J by 0 bases, with 12 bases between them. TCRdb itself ran the 5' RACE reads through MiXCR, one entry per CDR3 protein. This sample carries a few hundred distinct CDR3 sequences, 35% to 40% of them seen once, and the ten largest clones take roughly 29%. Study-wide results and limits: Counts of expanded alpha and beta TCRs within tumors tracked the tumor nonsynonymous mutation count.

About this clonotype: The antigen is not known. The library was built for alpha chains, so this beta chain is an off-target read and its size means little.

Sequenced material: lung tumor tissue, taken at surgery. V usage is TRBV4-3 and J usage is TRBJ2-1, with D unresolved. This sequence was found in a male donor with early-stage non-small cell lung cancer. The CDR3 sequence is CASSQDLRIGSYNEQFF. For the CDR3, the DNA is TGCGCCAGCAGCCAAGATCTGAGGATAGGCTCCTACAATGAGCAGTTCTTC.